The 18 T cell receptor beta chains below were found in one sample sequenced in a study of identical twins. MiXCR, applied by TCRdb to the 5' RACE reads, yields one record per CDR3 protein. The profile shows about 720,000 distinct CDR3 sequences, around 8.3% of them singletons. The same sample was also used in a study of yellow fever vaccine responses in identical twins.

The sequenced material came from PBMCs. These receptors all stem from a woman aged 18-35 years in good health.

This clonotype appeared a few times. The chain carries TRBV12-3 or TRBV12-4 and TRBJ2-1; D is ambiguous. Deletions cut 3 bases from V and 9 bases from J, with 9 bases between. The CDR3 is 12 amino acids. The CDR3 loop reads CASSFALSEQFF. The CDR3 DNA is TGTGCCAGCAGTTTCGCACTTAGTGAGCAGTTCTTC.

This clonotype was counted between two and nine times. CDR3 sequence (DNA): TGTGCCACCAGTGCCGCCCGTAGGTACCAAGAGACCCAGTACTTC. This codes for CATSAARRYQETQYF. The J gene is TRBJ2-5, the V gene TRBV24-1; D remains ambiguous. Looked up from germline, CDR1 is KGHDR and CDR2 is SFDVKD. The V end was cut by 5 bases, the J end by 0 bases, with 12 bases between. This CDR3 is 15 amino acids long.

The chain carries TRBV6-6 and TRBJ2-7; 8 bases are shared with TRBD1. V shed 6 bases, J shed 6 bases, and the junction held 7 bases outside the gene matches. The CDR3 loop spans 13 amino acids. Per the germline V gene, CDR1 is MNHNY and CDR2 is SVGAGI (reference sequence). The CDR3 DNA reads as TGTGCCAGCAGGGACAGGGCTCCCCTCGAGCAGTACTTC. It encodes CASRDRAPLEQYF.

There are a few counts of this clonotype. The chain recombines TRBV20-1 with TRBJ2-5; 8 bases map to TRBD2. This CDR3 region has 16 residues. The trim removed 1 base at V and 0 bases at J, leaving 7 bases unmatched. The germline V gene encodes CDR1 DFQATT and CDR2 SNEGSKA (reference sequence). Here the CDR3 DNA reads TGCAGTGCTAGAGTCCTATCGGGGGGGTACCAAGAGACCCAGTACTTC. Protein sequence: CSARVLSGGYQETQYF.

This clonotype was detected many times. This sequence joins TRBV2 and TRBJ2-7; the match to TRBD2 covers 12 bases. Germline V lookup: CDR1 SNHLY, CDR2 FYNNEI. The junction had 7 bases not matched to a gene; V was cut back by 2 bases and J by 2 bases. The CDR3 is made up of 17 amino acids. In DNA form, the CDR3 reads TGTGCCAGCAGTGAAAACCTAGCGGGAGGGGGAGCCTACGAGCAGTACTTC. This encodes CASSENLAGGGAYEQYF. Filled out from reference TRBV2 and TRBJ2-7, the complete variable domain reads EPEVTQTPSHQVTQMGQEVILRCVPISNHLYFYWYRQILGQKVEFLVSFYNNEISEKSEIFDDQFSVERPDGSNFTLKIRSTKLEDSAMYFCASSENLAGGGAYEQYFGPGTRLTVT.

This clonotype appeared a few times. The chain carries TRBV4-2 and TRBJ2-1; 11 positions agree with TRBD2. CDR1 and CDR2 (germline): LGHNA, YNFKEQ. CDR3 length: 16 residues. With 5 bases clipped from V and 2 bases from J, the junction kept 5 bases outside the gene matches. The CDR3 nucleotides read TGTGCCAGCAGCAGCAATAGCGGGGGGGCCTACAATGAGCAGTTCTTC. Amino acids: CASSSNSGGAYNEQFF.

V usage is TRBV10-3 and J usage is TRBJ2-7, with 7 nucleotides matching TRBD2. Losses at the gene ends were 0 bases for V and 4 bases for J; bases not matched to a gene: 6. Germline V lookup: CDR1 ENHRY, CDR2 SYGVKD. The CDR3 has 15 residues. CDR3 DNA: TGTGCCATCAGTGAGTCGTCGGCTAGCGGATACGAGCAGTACTTC. As protein: CAISESSASGYEQYF.

J is TRBJ2-2 and V is TRBV11-2; tentative D call: TRBD2 (7 bases). Germline values: CDR1 SGHAT, CDR2 FQNNGV. V lost 2 bases to trimming and J lost 5 bases, with 21 bases between them. This CDR3 contains 18 residues. The DNA for the CDR3 is TGTGCCAGCAGCTTAAGCTACGGGGGGCGGTTTAGGACCGGGGAGCTGTTTTTT. Protein product: CASSLSYGGRFRTGELFF.

The sample holds a few counts of this clonotype. The V and J genes are TRBV6-1 and TRBJ2-1; 9 bases align to TRBD1. Germline V gene lookup returns CDR1 MNHNS and CDR2 SASEGT. This CDR3 is 15 amino acids long. J lost 5 bases, V lost 5 bases, and 7 bases had no gene match. The CDR3 protein is CASSPTGTGHNEQFF. CDR3 in DNA: TGTGCCAGCAGTCCGACCGGGACAGGGCACAATGAGCAGTTCTTC.

This chain uses TRBV20-1 with TRBJ2-1; no reliable D call. Germline values: CDR1 DFQATT, CDR2 SNEGSKA (reference sequence). The CDR3 runs to 14 residues. V was shortened by 0 bases and J by 0 bases, with 6 bases between the two germline ends. The CDR3 DNA reads as TGCAGTGCTAGAGATCCTAGCTCCTACAATGAGCAGTTCTTC. The encoded protein is CSARDPSSYNEQFF.

V gene TRBV14 combines with J gene TRBJ2-3; D is unresolved. With 1 base removed from V and 8 bases from J, the gap between germline ends came to 13 bases. Per germline, CDR1 SGHDN and CDR2 FVKESK. The CDR3 consists of 14 residues. This chain's CDR3 is CASSQVGRQATQYF. The CDR3 DNA sequence: TGTGCCAGCAGCCAAGTCGGTAGGCAGGCTACGCAGTATTTT.

The rearrangement links TRBV5-5 to TRBJ2-7; possible D gene TRBD1, 5 bases. The CDR3 is 13 residues long. Germline-derived CDR1 and CDR2 are SGHKS and YYEKEE (reference sequence). The V end lost 0 bases, the J end lost 5 bases, and 9 bases lay between the germline ends. The DNA for the CDR3 is TGTGCCAGCAGCTTGGACAGGTCGAACGAGCAGTACTTC. Its protein is CASSLDRSNEQYF. Full variable domain (rest looked up from reference TRBV5-5 and TRBJ2-7): DAGVTQSPTHLIKTRGQQVTLRCSPISGHKSVSWYQQVLGQGPQFIFQYYEKEERGRGNFPDRFSARQFPNYSSELNVNALLLGDSALYLCASSLDRSNEQYFGPGTRLTVT.

V is TRBV4-3 and J is TRBJ2-2, with D perhaps TRBD1 (6 bases). This CDR3 has 17 residues. CDR1 is LGHNA and CDR2 is YSLEER in the germline V gene. Trimming pared 0 bases from V and 0 bases from J, leaving 11 bases between. The CDR3 reads CASSQDNRAANTGELFF. CDR3 sequence (DNA): TGCGCCAGCAGCCAAGATAACAGGGCCGCGAACACCGGGGAGCTGTTTTTT.

This clonotype was recorded a few times. The V and J genes are TRBV19 and TRBJ1-1; D call uncertain. CDR3 size: 13 residues. Germline CDR1 reads LNHDA; CDR2 reads SQIVND (reference sequence). Trimming shortened V by 3 bases and J by 2 bases, and 7 bases separated the two germline ends. The CDR3 reads CASSMRLNTEAFF. The CDR3 DNA follows: TGTGCCAGTAGTATGAGGTTAAACACTGAAGCTTTCTTT.

This sequence joins TRBV6-5 and TRBJ2-3; D gene ambiguous. This CDR3 spans 15 amino acids. The germline V gene encodes CDR1 MNHEY and CDR2 SVGAGI. The V end was cut by 2 bases, the J end by 0 bases, with 9 bases between. DNA of the CDR3: TGTGCCAGCAGTTACGCCCAGCATAGCACAGATACGCAGTATTTT. Protein product: CASSYAQHSTDTQYF.

This clonotype has a handful of counts. The chain is built from TRBV18 and TRBJ1-1; no definite D call. This CDR3 contains 13 residues. V lost 5 bases and J lost 3, with 10 bases in between. The V gene's germline CDR1 is KGHSH and CDR2 LQKENI. In nucleotides, the CDR3 is TGTGCCAGCTCAGAAGGGAGGGACACTGAAGCTTTCTTT. Encoded protein: CASSEGRDTEAFF.

This clonotype was seen more than once but under ten times. The chain employs TRBV29-1 and TRBJ1-2, with 9 nucleotides matching TRBD1. The CDR3 runs 15 residues. With V trimmed by 0 bases and J by 7 bases, 9 bases remained unmatched. Germline V gene sequence: CDR1 SQVTM, CDR2 ANQGSEA. The CDR3 nucleotides read TGCAGCGTTGAAGATGGGGACAGGGTGGCGCTTGGCTACACCTTC. Residues: CSVEDGDRVALGYTF.

This chain joins TRBV15 and TRBJ2-6, with D possibly TRBD1 on 6 matching bases. The ends were cut back, 0 bases at V and 2 bases at J, with 8 bases in the middle. Germline V gene sequence: CDR1 LNHNV, CDR2 YYDKDF (reference sequence). The CDR3 length is 16 residues. The CDR3 spells CATSRETGTGANVLTF. CDR3 bases: TGTGCCACCAGCAGAGAAACAGGGACTGGGGCCAACGTCCTGACTTTC.